The 31 T cell receptor beta chains given below trace back to one sample, sequenced in a study of blood T cells in healthy people across ages. With a J-beta primer mix and a sample-barcoded 5' primer, a second PCR ran roughly 6 to 11 cycles. TCRdb reprocessed the 5' RACE reads via MiXCR and lists one record per CDR3 protein. The sample lists roughly 2 million distinct CDR3 sequences, about 50% occurring once. Sequencing was performed on blood. The source is a woman in her thirties or forties in good health.

This clonotype was seen more than once but under ten times. V is TRBV29-1 and J is TRBJ2-3; D possibly matches TRBD1 or TRBD2 (6 bases each). The germline V gene has CDR1 SQVTM and CDR2 ANQGSEA. Between the trimmed V and J ends, which lost 2 bases and 2 bases, there was a span of 11 bases. The CDR3 length is 14 residues. CDR3 sequence reads: CSVESGGVTDTQYF. CDR3 in DNA: TGCAGCGTTGAATCCGGGGGCGTCACAGATACGCAGTATTTT.

J is TRBJ1-2 and V is TRBV20-1; the D gene is possibly TRBD1 (5 bases). CDR1 is DFQATT, CDR2 SNEGSKA, per germline (reference sequence). The CDR3 is 13 residues long. V gave up 0 bases and J gave up 4 bases, with 9 bases separating them. CDR3 in amino acids: CSARDDDSYGYTF. DNA for the CDR3: TGCAGTGCTAGAGATGATGACAGCTATGGCTACACCTTC.

V and J are TRBV27 and TRBJ1-5; D remains unclear. The germline V gene has CDR1 MNHEY and CDR2 SMNVEV (reference sequence). This CDR3 is 15 amino acids long. Trimming took 2 bases from V and 6 from J, leaving 14 bases between them. For the CDR3, the DNA is TGTGCCAGCAGTTTAATGTTGGGTAGCTCTCAGCCCCAGCATTTT. Translated, it gives CASSLMLGSSQPQHF.

The chain has TRBV6-2 or TRBV6-3 and TRBJ1-2, with 11 positions matching TRBD1. This CDR3 is 14 amino acids long. Germline lookup yields CDR1 MNHEY and CDR2 SVGEGT. Trimming removed 6 bases from V and 4 bases from J; junction bases left unmatched: 4. For the CDR3, the DNA is TGTGCCAGCAGGGACAGGGGGCTGTCCTATGGCTACACCTTC. Encoded protein: CASRDRGLSYGYTF.

This clonotype has a handful of counts. The chain links TRBV6-5 to TRBJ2-5; D is unresolved. This CDR3 is 13 amino acids long. CDR1 and CDR2 from the germline V gene are MNHEY and SVGAGI. With 2 bases removed from V and 4 bases from J, the gap between germline ends came to 8 bases. CDR3 protein: CASSYPPGETQYF. The CDR3 nucleotides read TGTGCCAGCAGTTACCCGCCGGGAGAGACCCAGTACTTC.

The chain is built from TRBV20-1 and TRBJ2-1; D ambiguous. CDR1 and CDR2 (germline): DFQATT, SNEGSKA (reference sequence). The CDR3 loop spans 14 amino acids. The V gene lost 0 bases and the J gene lost 4 bases, with 10 bases spanning the gap. CDR3 sequence reads: CSARDDMQYNEQFF. The CDR3 coding sequence is TGCAGTGCTAGAGATGATATGCAGTACAATGAGCAGTTCTTC.

This sequence joins TRBV7-8 and TRBJ2-7; 11 bases are shared with TRBD2. With V trimmed by 1 base and J by 3 bases, 5 bases remained unmatched. This CDR3 contains 16 residues. From germline, CDR1 is SGHVS and CDR2 FQNEAQ. CDR3 sequence: CASSLEISGGVYEQYF. CDR3 sequence (DNA): TGTGCCAGCAGCTTAGAGATTAGCGGGGGGGTCTACGAGCAGTACTTC.

This clonotype was seen only a few times. The gene calls are TRBV5-1 and TRBJ2-5; D is perhaps TRBD2 (5 bases). V lost 8 bases and J 0 bases, leaving 11 bases between the germline ends. This CDR3 comprises 13 residues. The V gene's germline CDR1 is SGHRS and CDR2 YFSETQ. The CDR3 loop is CASSGLYQETQYF. The CDR3 DNA follows: TGCGCCAGTTCGGGATTGTACCAAGAGACCCAGTACTTC.

The V call is TRBV12-3 or TRBV12-4, the J call TRBJ2-1; 9 nucleotides line up with TRBD2. The CDR3 is 14 residues long. After removal of 7 bases from V and 4 bases from J, the junction contained 5 bases not matched to a gene. The CDR3, as DNA: TGTGCCAGCAACGTGCGGGGGGGTTACAATGAGCAGTTCTTC. Residues: CASNVRGGYNEQFF.

This rearrangement joins TRBV19 to TRBJ1-1; D may be TRBD1 (6 bases). The CDR3 is made up of 15 amino acids. In germline, CDR1 is LNHDA, CDR2 SQIVND (reference sequence). V was trimmed by 3 bases and J by 0 bases, leaving 11 bases between them. CDR3 bases: TGTGCCAGTAGTATTCCAACAGGGTTGAACACTGAAGCTTTCTTT. This gives the protein CASSIPTGLNTEAFF.

The CDR3 sequence: CATLSRGVAKNIQYF. DNA of the CDR3: TGTGCCACTCTTTCAAGGGGTGTAGCCAAAAACATTCAGTACTTC. The chain combines TRBV6-2 or TRBV6-3 with TRBJ2-4, with D possibly being TRBD1 (5 bases). The CDR3 is 15 residues long. Germline V gives CDR1 MNHEY, CDR2 SVGEGT. Between the trimmed V and J ends, which lost 10 bases and 0 bases, there was a span of 16 bases.

CDR3 protein: CASSNYGTGEVIWPQHF. The CDR3 DNA reads as TGTGCCAGCAGCAACTACGGGACAGGGGAGGTAATTTGGCCCCAGCATTTT. This rearrangement joins TRBV6-2 or TRBV6-3 to TRBJ1-5; 10 positions agree with TRBD1. This CDR3 spans 17 amino acids. CDR1 is MNHEY, CDR2 SVGEGT, per germline. Losses at the gene ends were 6 bases for V and 9 bases for J; bases not matched to a gene: 17.

The V gene is TRBV20-1, the J gene TRBJ2-1; 8 bases map to TRBD1. Germline CDR1 reads DFQATT; CDR2 reads SNEGSKA (reference sequence). Losses at the gene ends were 5 bases for V and 9 bases for J; bases not matched to a gene: 12. The length of the CDR3 is 14 residues. The CDR3 DNA follows: TGCAGTGCTGTTCACGGGACAGGAAGACCTGAGCAGTTCTTC. It translates to CSAVHGTGRPEQFF.

This clonotype has just a few counts. The V gene is TRBV7-3, the J gene TRBJ2-3; tentatively, D is TRBD1 or TRBD2 (5 bases each). The V and J ends lost 2 bases and 4 bases respectively, with 13 bases between them. Looked up from germline, CDR1 is SGHTA and CDR2 is FQGTGA. This CDR3 is built from 15 residues. In nucleotides, the CDR3 is TGTGCCAGCAGCTTAGTAGGGGCGGGTGCAGATACGCAGTATTTT. Residues: CASSLVGAGADTQYF.

The V and J genes are TRBV10-3 and TRBJ1-1; the D is unclear. Trimming stripped 8 bases from V and 0 bases from J, with 10 bases between. This CDR3 is 13 amino acids long. CDR1 ENHRY and CDR2 SYGVKD come from the germline V gene. The chain's CDR3 is CAIGGGMNTEAFF. In DNA, the CDR3 is TGTGCCATCGGAGGCGGCATGAACACTGAAGCTTTCTTT.

V gene TRBV20-1 combines with J gene TRBJ1-5; 10 bases are shared with TRBD1. Germline assignment: CDR1 DFQATT and CDR2 SNEGSKA (reference sequence). J gave up 6 bases and V 3 bases, and 8 bases lay outside the gene matches. CDR3 length equals 15 residues. This CDR3 is CSAREPGQGRQPQHF. For the CDR3, the DNA is TGCAGTGCTAGGGAACCGGGACAGGGGCGTCAGCCCCAGCATTTT.

The rearrangement uses TRBV28 and TRBJ1-5; D is uncertain. With 5 bases removed from V and 2 bases from J, the gap between germline ends came to 16 bases. CDR1 is MDHEN, CDR2 SYDVKM, per germline. This CDR3 spans 16 amino acids. In DNA form, the CDR3 reads TGTGCCAGCAGTCTCGACCTAACCTCAGGCAATCAGCCCCAGCATTTT. It translates to CASSLDLTSGNQPQHF.

This clonotype was recorded a few times. The V and J genes are TRBV4-3 and TRBJ2-6; D is perhaps TRBD2 (5 bases). The CDR3 length is 18 residues. V lost 4 bases to trimming and J lost 0 bases, with 16 bases between them. Germline V gene lookup returns CDR1 LGHNA and CDR2 YSLEER. The CDR3 reads CASSLQRGLYSGANVLTF. In DNA form, the CDR3 reads TGCGCCAGCAGCCTTCAGAGAGGGCTTTACTCTGGGGCCAACGTCCTGACTTTC.

This clonotype was picked up many times. The V gene is TRBV12-3 or TRBV12-4, the J gene TRBJ2-3, with 9 bases lining up with TRBD1. J was trimmed by 0 bases and V by 8 bases; bases with no gene match: 6. The CDR3 contains 15 residues. CDR3 sequence (DNA): TGTGCCAGCTCACCTGGGACAGGGAGCACAGATACGCAGTATTTT. It encodes CASSPGTGSTDTQYF.

This clonotype was detected a few times. The chain recombines TRBV29-1 with TRBJ2-5, with unresolved D. Per germline, CDR1 SQVTM and CDR2 ANQGSEA. Trimming shortened V by 5 bases and J by 5 bases, and 12 bases separated the two germline ends. The CDR3 has 12 residues. The CDR3: CSVQSASETQYF. The CDR3 DNA sequence: TGCAGCGTTCAGTCCGCCTCGGAGACCCAGTACTTC. Using reference TRBV29-1 and TRBJ2-5 for the parts outside the CDR3, the full variable domain is SAVISQKPSRDICQRGTSLTIQCQVDSQVTMMFWYRQQPGQSLTLIATANQGSEATYESGFVIDKFPISRPNLTFSTLTVSNMSPEDSSIYLCSVQSASETQYFGPGTRLLVL.

This clonotype has only a few counts. This chain links TRBV20-1 with TRBJ2-7, with 7 nucleotides matching TRBD1. The germline V gene has CDR1 DFQATT and CDR2 SNEGSKA (reference sequence). The CDR3 extends over 11 amino acids. J lost 10 bases, V lost 3 bases, and 6 bases had no gene match. In DNA, the CDR3 is TGCAGTGCTAGCCGGGACAGAGTCCAGTACTTC. Translated, it gives CSASRDRVQYF.

Points on this clonotype: At one of its ends the junction is not consistent with the germline gene, which may arise from a read error. The chain uses TRBV6-2 or TRBV6-3 and TRBJ2-1, with 15 positions matching TRBD2. The CDR3 runs 16 residues. The germline gives CDR1 MNHEY, CDR2 SVGEGT. The CDR3 sequence is CAGSRTSGGGNNEQFF. CDR3 in DNA: TGTGCCGGCAGTCGGACTAGCGGGGGGGGAAACAATGAGCAGTTCTTC.

This chain uses TRBV25-1 with TRBJ2-5; D is ambiguous. V was cut by 4 bases and J by 7 bases, with 10 bases left in between. CDR3 size: 12 residues. The germline V gene has CDR1 MGHDK and CDR2 SYGVNS. In DNA form, the CDR3 reads TGTGCCAGCAGTGGCCAATATTGGACCCAGTACTTC. Protein: CASSGQYWTQYF.

J is TRBJ2-1 and V is TRBV12-3 or TRBV12-4, with 8 bases fitting TRBD1. This CDR3 comprises 14 residues. Trimming at V came to 5 bases and at J to 7 bases, leaving 7 bases not matched to a gene. CDR3 coding DNA: TGTGCCAGCAGTCCCCGACAGGGGAGGAATGAGCAGTTCTTC. Its translation is CASSPRQGRNEQFF.

This clonotype was seen a few times. The chain's CDR3 is CASSQDGSAAASYEQYF. CDR3 DNA: TGTGCCAGCAGCCAAGATGGCTCAGCGGCCGCATCCTACGAGCAGTACTTC. The chain carries TRBV4-2 and TRBJ2-7; TRBD2 is a possible D gene (5 bases). Germline CDR1 LGHNA, CDR2 YNFKEQ. V was clipped by 0 bases and J by 1 base, with 16 bases between them. This CDR3 contains 17 residues.

The V gene is TRBV20-1, the J gene TRBJ2-3, with TRBD2 matching over 9 bases. CDR1 is DFQATT, CDR2 SNEGSKA, per germline (reference sequence). The CDR3 runs 14 residues. V gave up 6 bases and J gave up 1 base; unmatched junction bases: 5. The CDR3 reads CSARTSDGTDTQYF. The CDR3 DNA reads as TGCAGTGCCCGGACTAGCGACGGCACAGATACGCAGTATTTT.

J is TRBJ2-5 and V is TRBV29-1; TRBD2 aligns across 13 bases. The CDR3 loop spans 14 amino acids. Germline-derived CDR1 and CDR2 are SQVTM and ANQGSEA. Trimming at V came to 3 bases and at J to 4 bases, leaving 2 bases not matched to a gene. For the CDR3, the DNA is TGCAGCGTTGAGGGACTAGCGGGGATAGAGACCCAGTACTTC. Residues: CSVEGLAGIETQYF.

J is TRBJ2-3 and V is TRBV16; D might be TRBD1 (5 bases). The germline V gene has CDR1 KGHSY and CDR2 FQNENV. Trimming pared 1 base from V and 0 bases from J, leaving 8 bases between. This CDR3 is built from 15 residues. CDR3 sequence (DNA): TGTGCCAGCAGCCAATGGGCAGGGAGCACAGATACGCAGTATTTT. It codes for CASSQWAGSTDTQYF.

With regard to this clonotype: At one end, the junction sequence differs from germline, possibly due to a read error. The V gene is TRBV6-1, the J gene TRBJ2-4; a possible D gene is TRBD2 (5 bases). The end of the DNA aligns better with TRBJ2-7, so the J call may be wrong. Per germline, CDR1 MNHNS and CDR2 SASEGT. There are 15 residues in the CDR3. The CDR3 reads CAGSEIGVNSYEQYF. As DNA, the CDR3 is TGTGCCGGCAGTGAAATCGGGGTCAACTCCTACGAGCAGTACTTC.

This clonotype was detected only once. CDR3 residues: CASSYRNRESYNYGYTF. For the CDR3, the DNA is TGTGCCAGCAGTTACCGGAACCGCGAGAGTTATAACTATGGCTACACCTTC. The J gene is TRBJ1-2, the V gene TRBV6-7; D ambiguous. TRBV6-7 is recorded as an ORF, its role being uncertain. V lost 2 bases and J 1 base, leaving 17 bases between the germline ends. The CDR3 has 17 amino acids.

The V and J genes are TRBV20-1 and TRBJ1-1; a possible D gene is TRBD1 (5 bases). CDR1 and CDR2 from the germline V gene are DFQATT and SNEGSKA (reference sequence). Trimming took off 3 bases at V and 1 base at J, with 12 bases between the two ends. The CDR3 has 14 amino acids. CDR3 residues: CSARGGPRNTEAFF. The CDR3 bases are TGCAGTGCTAGGGGGGGACCGCGGAACACTGAAGCTTTCTTT.